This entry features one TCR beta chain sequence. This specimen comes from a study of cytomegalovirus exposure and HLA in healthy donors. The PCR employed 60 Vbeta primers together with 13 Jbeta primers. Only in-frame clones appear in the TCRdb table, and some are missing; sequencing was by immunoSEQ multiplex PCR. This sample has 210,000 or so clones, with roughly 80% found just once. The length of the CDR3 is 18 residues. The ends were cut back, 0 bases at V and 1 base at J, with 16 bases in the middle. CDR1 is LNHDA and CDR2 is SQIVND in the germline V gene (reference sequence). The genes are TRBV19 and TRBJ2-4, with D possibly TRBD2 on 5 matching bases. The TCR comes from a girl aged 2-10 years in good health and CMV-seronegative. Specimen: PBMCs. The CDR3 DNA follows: TGTGCCAGTAGTATAGATGGCGGTGGGAGACCGGCCAAAAACATTCAGTACTTC. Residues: CASSIDGGGRPAKNIQYF.